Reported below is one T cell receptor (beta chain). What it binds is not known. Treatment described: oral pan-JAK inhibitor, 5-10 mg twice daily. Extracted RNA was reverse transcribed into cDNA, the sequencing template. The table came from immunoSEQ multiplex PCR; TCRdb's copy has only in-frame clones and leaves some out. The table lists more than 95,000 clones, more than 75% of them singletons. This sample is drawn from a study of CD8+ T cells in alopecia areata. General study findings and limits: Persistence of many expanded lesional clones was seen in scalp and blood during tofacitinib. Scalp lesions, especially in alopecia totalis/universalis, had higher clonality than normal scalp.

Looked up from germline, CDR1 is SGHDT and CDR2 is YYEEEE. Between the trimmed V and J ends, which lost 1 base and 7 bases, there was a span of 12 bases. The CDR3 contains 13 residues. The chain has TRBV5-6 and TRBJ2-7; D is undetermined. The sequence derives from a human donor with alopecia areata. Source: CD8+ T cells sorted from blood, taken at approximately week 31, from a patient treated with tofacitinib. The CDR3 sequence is CASSLYRMGEQYF. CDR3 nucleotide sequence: TGTGCCAGCAGCTTGTACCGGATGGGGGAGCAGTACTTC.